These 30 T cell receptor beta chains came from one sample sequenced in a study of shared clonotypes between healthy human individuals. Libraries were prepared by immunoSEQ multiplex PCR; TCRdb keeps only in-frame clonotypes and omits some of them. The table lists 850,000 to 1,200,000 clones, 65% to 75% of them singletons. The sample comprised memory CD4+ T cells sorted from blood. Subset in this sample: CD45RA-negative fraction. Receptors originate from a man younger than 30 in good health.

This clone was picked up one time. The J gene is TRBJ2-7, the V gene TRBV27; D is unresolved. The germline V gene encodes CDR1 MNHEY and CDR2 SMNVEV (reference sequence). The CDR3 totals 13 residues. V shed 6 bases and J shed 6 bases, with 15 bases lying between them. For the CDR3, the DNA is TGTGCCAGCAGCTCCTCTGGGGTCGGCGAGCAGTACTTC. It is translated as CASSSSGVGEQYF.

There are many counts of this clone. Additional DNA sequences in this sample encode the identical CDR3. The chain is built from TRBV5-1 and TRBJ1-1, with 8 bases identical to TRBD1. Germline CDR1 is SGHRS and CDR2 is YFSETQ. This CDR3 is 12 amino acids long. V shed 2 bases, J shed 7 bases, and the junction held 1 base outside the gene matches. CDR3 DNA sequence: TGCGCCAGCAGCTTTGGACAGGGTGAAGCTTTCTTT. Its translation is CASSFGQGEAFF.

CDR3 residues: CASNRLTSGPSYEQYF. Written as DNA, the CDR3 is TGCGCCAGCAACCGGTTGACTAGCGGGCCCTCCTACGAGCAGTACTTC. The chain has TRBV5-1 and TRBJ2-7; 10 nucleotides agree with TRBD2. J lost 0 bases, V lost 6 bases, and 9 bases had no gene match. CDR3 length equals 16 residues. CDR1 is SGHRS and CDR2 is YFSETQ in the germline V gene.

This clone was seen more than once but under ten times. The chain combines TRBV18 with TRBJ1-1; 9 bases are a match to TRBD1. The CDR3 sequence is 15 residues long. V shed 2 bases and J 1 base; nucleotides not matched to a gene: 2. Germline CDR1 and CDR2: KGHSH and LQKENI. In DNA, the CDR3 is TGTGCCAGCTCACCAGGGACAGGGACGAACACTGAAGCTTTCTTT. Protein sequence: CASSPGTGTNTEAFF.

This clone was detected only a few times. The gene calls are TRBV27 and TRBJ2-2; D is possibly TRBD1 (6 bases). This CDR3 comprises 14 residues. The germline V and J ends were trimmed by 6 bases and 7 bases, with 15 bases remaining between them. Looked up from germline, CDR1 is MNHEY and CDR2 is SMNVEV (reference sequence). The CDR3 DNA sequence: TGTGCCAGCAGCCGACAGGACGAGAACGGGGAGCTGTTTTTT. Its protein product is CASSRQDENGELFF.

This clone has a count of ten or more. CDR3 protein: CASSPTLGATDTQYF. In nucleotides, the CDR3 is TGTGCCAGCAGCCCCACCCTCGGTGCTACAGATACGCAGTATTTT. The genes are TRBV5-4 and TRBJ2-3; no reliable D call. Germline V CDR1 and CDR2: SGHNT, YYREEE (reference sequence). There are 15 residues in the CDR3. Deletions cut 4 bases from V and 3 bases from J, with 15 bases between.

This rearrangement joins TRBV10-1 to TRBJ1-1; 7 bases fit TRBD1. The CDR3 extends over 12 amino acids. The V segment lost 3 bases and the J segment 8 bases; nucleotides outside the gene matches: 3. Germline V CDR1 and CDR2: WNHNN, SYGVQD (reference sequence). Written as DNA, the CDR3 is TGCGCCAGCAGTGAAAGGGACAGAGAAGCTTTCTTT. Protein: CASSERDREAFF.

The rearrangement links TRBV7-2 to TRBJ2-1, with D perhaps matching TRBD1 (6 bases). CDR3 size: 14 residues. Germline V gene lookup returns CDR1 SGHTA and CDR2 FQGNSA. V was pared by 8 bases and J by 7 bases, with 18 bases between. Here the CDR3 DNA reads TGTGCCAGCCGCCTTCCGGGACAAAGAAATGAGCAGTTCTTC. Protein: CASRLPGQRNEQFF.

This chain uses TRBV18 with TRBJ2-5; D unresolved. The V gene's germline CDR1 is KGHSH and CDR2 LQKENI. The CDR3 loop spans 14 amino acids. The V end was cut by 5 bases, the J end by 1 base, with 11 bases between. Written as DNA, the CDR3 is TGTGCCAGCTCATCTCGGGCCATCCAAGAGACCCAGTACTTC. Translation: CASSSRAIQETQYF.

The CDR3 here is CASSLAGYMNTEAFF. The DNA of the CDR3 is TGTGCCAGCAGCTTGGCGGGTTACATGAACACTGAAGCTTTCTTT. J is TRBJ1-1 and V is TRBV5-4; no firm D call. From germline, CDR1 is SGHNT and CDR2 YYREEE (reference sequence). The CDR3 consists of 15 residues. V dropped 0 bases and J dropped 0 bases, with 9 bases sitting between them.

V gene TRBV18 combines with J gene TRBJ1-5; D gene unclear. Deletions cut 6 bases from V and 4 bases from J, with 13 bases between. Germline V lookup: CDR1 KGHSH, CDR2 LQKENI. The CDR3 contains 14 residues. CDR3 bases: TGTGCCAGCTCCCCTCAGGCTTCTAATCAGCCCCAGCATTTT. It codes for CASSPQASNQPQHF.

On this clone: This may be a read error, as it is one base from a much larger clone. J is TRBJ2-7 and V is TRBV19; D unclear. The germline gives CDR1 LNHDA, CDR2 SQIVND (reference sequence). This CDR3 is 16 amino acids long. V lost 5 bases and J 2 bases, leaving 19 bases between the germline ends. CDR3 in amino acids: CASSSRLAVDPYEQYF. The CDR3 DNA sequence: TGTGCCAGTAGTTCCCGGTTAGCTGTAGACCCCTACGAGCAGTACTTC.

The chain links TRBV5-1 to TRBJ2-1; tentative D call: TRBD2 (6 bases). Trimming shortened V by 4 bases and J by 5 bases, and 19 bases separated the two germline ends. This CDR3 has 16 residues. Germline assignment: CDR1 SGHRS and CDR2 YFSETQ. The CDR3 nucleotides read TGCGCCAGCAGCGACACGGGAGTCAGGAGCCACAATGAGCAGTTCTTC. The encoded protein is CASSDTGVRSHNEQFF.

This clone is a singleton in its sample. The chain couples TRBV10-3 to TRBJ2-1; D could derive from TRBD1 or TRBD2 (5 bases each). This CDR3 spans 12 amino acids. Trimming shortened V by 4 bases and J by 15 bases, and 16 bases separated the two germline ends. Per germline, CDR1 ENHRY and CDR2 SYGVKD. CDR3 loop: CAISGTGTPPFF. The DNA of the CDR3 is TGTGCCATCAGTGGAACCGGGACCCCCCCGTTCTTC.

The chain uses TRBV6-5 and TRBJ2-2, with TRBD1 identical over 7 bases. Germline loops: CDR1 MNHEY, CDR2 SVGAGI. The length of the CDR3 is 15 residues. After removal of 9 bases from V and 2 bases from J, the junction contained 9 bases not matched to a gene. Here the CDR3 DNA reads TGTGCCAGTGCCGTACAGGGGATTAACACCGGGGAGCTGTTTTTT. Encoded protein: CASAVQGINTGELFF.

J is TRBJ2-3 and V is TRBV27; 7 nucleotides align to TRBD2. The germline V gene encodes CDR1 MNHEY and CDR2 SMNVEV (reference sequence). This CDR3 region has 15 residues. V was clipped by 6 bases and J by 5 bases; unmatched bases: 11. The CDR3 here is CASSPILSGEDTQYF. In DNA, the CDR3 is TGTGCCAGCAGCCCCATCTTAAGCGGGGAAGATACGCAGTATTTT.

This clone showed up just once. The V gene is TRBV11-2, the J gene TRBJ2-7; D possibly uses TRBD1 or TRBD2 (6 bases each). Trimming took 4 bases from V and 2 from J, leaving 24 bases between them. The CDR3 has 18 amino acids. Looked up from germline, CDR1 is SGHAT and CDR2 is FQNNGV. The CDR3 reads CASSSISRWGAVAYEQYF. The CDR3 bases are TGTGCCAGCAGCTCCATCAGCAGGTGGGGGGCTGTCGCCTACGAGCAGTACTTC.

The chain uses TRBV20-1 and TRBJ2-1; D is unclear. This CDR3 region has 11 residues. Trimming took off 3 bases at V and 5 bases at J, with 5 bases between the two ends. Germline V CDR1 and CDR2: DFQATT, SNEGSKA (reference sequence). For the CDR3, the DNA is TGCAGTGCTAGGAGCGACAATGAGCAGTTCTTC. As protein: CSARSDNEQFF.

This clone has a count of ten or more. This chain connects TRBV5-8 to TRBJ2-1; D tentatively fits TRBD1 or TRBD2 (5 bases each). Per germline, CDR1 SGHTS and CDR2 YDEGEE. The CDR3 totals 14 residues. V dropped 3 bases and J dropped 7 bases, with 14 bases sitting between them. The CDR3 DNA is TGTGCCAGCAGCTACCGGGACCCAGGGAATGAGCAGTTCTTC. It yields the protein CASSYRDPGNEQFF.

With respect to this clone: Other nucleotide sequences from this sample produce the same CDR3. The V gene is TRBV27, the J gene TRBJ2-3; tentatively, D is TRBD1 (6 bases). Germline V gene lookup returns CDR1 MNHEY and CDR2 SMNVEV (reference sequence). This CDR3 spans 14 amino acids. The V end lost 3 bases, the J end lost 3 bases, and 10 bases lay between the germline ends. CDR3 coding DNA: TGTGCCAGCAGTTTCCAGGGGAGAACAGATACGCAGTATTTT. This sequence encodes CASSFQGRTDTQYF.

The chain recombines TRBV11-3 with TRBJ2-7; 8 bases match TRBD1. V trimming: 7 bases; J trimming: 4 bases; junction bases outside the gene matches: 9. The CDR3 totals 14 residues. Looked up from germline, CDR1 is SGHNT and CDR2 is YENEEA. Here the CDR3 reads CASIRETGEYEQYF. The CDR3 DNA reads TGTGCCAGCATCCGAGAGACAGGGGAATACGAGCAGTACTTC. The full variable domain, completed using reference TRBV11-3 and TRBJ2-7, is EAGVVQSPRYKIIEKKQPVAFWCNPISGHNTLYWYLQNLGQGPELLIRYENEEAVDDSQLPKDRFSAERLKGVDSTLKIQPAELGDSAVYLCASIRETGEYEQYFGPGTRLTVT.

J is TRBJ1-5 and V is TRBV10-2, with D perhaps matching TRBD1 (5 bases). Germline V gene sequence: CDR1 WSHSY, CDR2 SAAADI. V was trimmed by 6 bases and J by 7 bases, leaving 13 bases between them. The length of the CDR3 is 13 residues. CDR3 amino acids: CASSDGEGQPQHF. The DNA for the CDR3 is TGCGCCAGCAGCGACGGGGAGGGGCAGCCCCAGCATTTT.

Worth noting for this clone: Other DNA sequences in this sample translate to the same CDR3. The V call is TRBV29-1, the J call TRBJ2-5, with TRBD2 as a possible D gene (5 bases). The germline CDR1 and CDR2 sequences are SQVTM and ANQGSEA. V was clipped by 4 bases and J by 1 base, with 7 bases between them. This CDR3 region has 12 residues. CDR3 DNA sequence: TGCAGCGTTGTCGGGGTCCAAGAGACCCAGTACTTC. Encoded protein: CSVVGVQETQYF.

A word on this clone: Within the sample, other DNA sequences also encode this same CDR3. The rearrangement joins TRBV6-1 to TRBJ1-1, with no clear D. Germline V gene sequence: CDR1 MNHNS, CDR2 SASEGT. CDR3 length: 13 amino acids. V gave up 6 bases and J gave up 1 base, with 9 bases separating them. CDR3 region: CASRETGNTEAFF. CDR3 nucleotides: TGTGCCAGCAGAGAAACGGGGAACACTGAAGCTTTCTTT.

The gene calls are TRBV10-3 and TRBJ2-3; TRBD2 aligns across 16 bases. Per germline, CDR1 ENHRY and CDR2 SYGVKD. Unmatched junction bases numbered 6, after V lost 8 bases and J lost 4 bases. This CDR3 has 16 residues. CDR3 DNA sequence: TGTGCCATCTCAGCAGGGACTAGCGGGAGGGCAGATACGCAGTATTTT. Translation gives CAISAGTSGRADTQYF.

The chain is built from TRBV27 and TRBJ2-3, with 9 bases identical to TRBD2. CDR3 length: 16 amino acids. Per the germline V gene, CDR1 is MNHEY and CDR2 is SMNVEV (reference sequence). After removal of 5 bases from V and 1 base from J, the junction contained 7 bases not matched to a gene. CDR3 coding DNA: TGTGCCAGCAGTGCAACTAGCGGGTTTCGCACAGATACGCAGTATTTT. This codes for CASSATSGFRTDTQYF.

The V gene is TRBV15, the J gene TRBJ2-1; possible D gene TRBD2, 5 bases. Trimming took off 4 bases at V and 4 bases at J, with 11 bases between the two ends. The CDR3 loop spans 14 amino acids. Germline CDR1 LNHNV, CDR2 YYDKDF (reference sequence). The CDR3 DNA reads as TGTGCCACCAGCATAAGCGGAAGTTACAATGAGCAGTTCTTC. It encodes CATSISGSYNEQFF. Together with reference TRBV15 and TRBJ2-1, the CDR3 gives the full variable domain: DAMVIQNPRYQVTQFGKPVTLSCSQTLNHNVMYWYQQKSSQAPKLLFHYYDKDFNNEADTPDNFQSRRPNTSFCFLDIRSPGLGDTAMYLCATSISGSYNEQFFGPGTRLTVL.

The J gene is TRBJ2-7, the V gene TRBV27; possible D gene TRBD1, 5 bases. V shed 7 bases and J shed 6 bases, with 13 bases lying between them. The CDR3 length is 12 residues. The germline V gene encodes CDR1 MNHEY and CDR2 SMNVEV (reference sequence). DNA of the CDR3: TGTGCCAGCACCCTGGGGCCTTCCGAGCAGTACTTC. Translation: CASTLGPSEQYF.

The rearrangement links TRBV30 to TRBJ2-1; D remains unclear. From germline, CDR1 is GTSNPN and CDR2 SVGIG (reference sequence). V shed 0 bases and J shed 9 bases, with 6 bases lying between them. The length of the CDR3 is 11 residues. In DNA form, the CDR3 reads TGTGCCTGGAGTGTACGAAGTGAGCAGTTCTTC. As protein: CAWSVRSEQFF.

The rearrangement uses TRBV6-6 and TRBJ2-2; maybe TRBD2 (6 bases). Germline CDR1 is MNHNY and CDR2 is SVGAGI (reference sequence). The CDR3 consists of 15 residues. The V gene lost 10 bases and the J gene lost 3 bases, with 18 bases spanning the gap. The CDR3 loop reads CAIPARREDTGELFF. CDR3 nucleotides: TGTGCCATCCCCGCGAGAAGGGAGGACACCGGGGAGCTGTTTTTT.